The sequence of this TCR beta chain was determined in a study of blood T cell repertoires in COVID-19. Sequencing was performed with immunoSEQ multiplex PCR; in TCRdb, only in-frame clones are kept and a portion is missing. Seen here are approximately 220,000 clones, 83% observed once, and the top ten hold 4.8%. In germline, CDR1 is SGHKS, CDR2 YYEKEE (reference sequence). CDR3 length: 14 residues. V lost 1 base to trimming and J lost 8 bases, with 15 bases between them. The sample holds a few counts of this clone. The V call is TRBV5-5, the J call TRBJ1-2; tentative D call: TRBD1 (6 bases). Sequencing used PBMCs or T cells enriched from blood (not recorded which). The origin of this receptor is a woman between 45 and 60 years old who had been exposed to COVID-19. CDR3 DNA: TGTGCCAGCAGCTTGACAGGGCCTAGGAGGGGCTACACCTTC. Its translation is CASSLTGPRRGYTF.